These 31 T cell receptor beta chains were sequenced from one sample in a study of shared clonotypes between healthy human individuals. Data came from immunoSEQ multiplex PCR; TCRdb stores just in-frame clones and leaves some out. The sample lists a few hundred thousand clones; around 95% were seen once. CD45RO negativity and positive selection for CCR7 defined naive CD8 cells, a population that excluded terminally differentiated effector memory CD45RA+ cells. Sequenced sample: naive CD8+ T cells sorted from blood. All receptors come from a woman aged 30 to 39 in good health.

The chain has TRBV19 and TRBJ2-1; a possible D gene is TRBD2 (6 bases). Germline V CDR1 and CDR2: LNHDA, SQIVND (reference sequence). This CDR3 is built from 13 residues. V lost 8 bases, J lost 4 bases, and 12 bases lay in between. The CDR3 sequence: CASRAEGYNEQFF. The DNA of the CDR3 is TGTGCCAGTCGAGCGGAGGGGTACAATGAGCAGTTCTTC. Filled out from reference TRBV19 and TRBJ2-1, the complete variable domain reads DGGITQSPKYLFRKEGQNVTLSCEQNLNHDAMYWYRQDPGQGLRLIYYSQIVNDFQKGDIAEGYSVSREKKESFPLTVTSAQKNPTAFYLCASRAEGYNEQFFGPGTRLTVL.

This chain joins TRBV5-5 and TRBJ2-7; TRBD2 might be the D (5 bases). Germline V CDR1 and CDR2: SGHKS, YYEKEE (reference sequence). This CDR3 has 15 amino acids. The V end lost 0 bases, the J end lost 3 bases, and 13 bases lay between the germline ends. CDR3 sequence: CASSLEGDYLYEQYF. DNA for the CDR3: TGTGCCAGCAGCTTGGAAGGAGACTACCTCTACGAGCAGTACTTC.

The gene calls are TRBV15 and TRBJ2-6; D is unresolved. V was shortened by 0 bases and J by 0 bases, with 9 bases between the two germline ends. CDR1 is LNHNV, CDR2 YYDKDF, per germline (reference sequence). The CDR3 covers 17 residues. CDR3 sequence reads: CATSREQAGSGANVLTF. CDR3 coding DNA: TGTGCCACCAGCAGAGAGCAGGCAGGCTCTGGGGCCAACGTCCTGACTTTC.

In this sample, this clone turned up once. The chain employs TRBV29-1 and TRBJ1-2, with TRBD1 as a possible D gene (6 bases). V gave up 7 bases and J gave up 0 bases, with 9 bases separating them. The CDR3 contains 12 residues. Germline CDR1 SQVTM, CDR2 ANQGSEA. CDR3 in amino acids: CSGRTANYGYTF. For the CDR3, the DNA is TGCAGCGGGCGGACAGCTAACTATGGCTACACCTTC.

J is TRBJ2-5 and V is TRBV2; perhaps D is TRBD1 or TRBD2 (5 bases each). From germline, CDR1 is SNHLY and CDR2 FYNNEI. Trimming removed 0 bases from V and 13 bases from J, with 15 bases in between. The CDR3 runs 13 residues. This CDR3 reads CASSEALPRGVYF. CDR3 sequence (DNA): TGTGCCAGCAGTGAAGCGCTTCCTAGAGGGGTGTACTTC.

In this sample, this clone turned up once. The chain couples TRBV29-1 to TRBJ2-1, with 8 positions matching TRBD1. The V gene end was trimmed by 5 bases and the J gene end by 4 bases; junction bases not matched to a gene: 4. CDR3 size: 13 residues. Germline lookup yields CDR1 SQVTM and CDR2 ANQGSEA. CDR3 nucleotides: TGCAGCGTTTGGACAGGGTCATACAATGAGCAGTTCTTC. Residues: CSVWTGSYNEQFF.

In this sample, this clone turned up once. V usage is TRBV6-6 and J usage is TRBJ2-1; no clear D. Trimming removed 5 bases from V and 1 base from J, with 12 bases in between. CDR1 is MNHNY and CDR2 is SVGAGI in the germline V gene (reference sequence). There are 15 residues in the CDR3. CDR3 amino acids: CASSTGRSSYNEQFF. In DNA, the CDR3 is TGTGCCAGCAGTACCGGGCGTTCTTCCTACAATGAGCAGTTCTTC.

The CDR3 is CASSSNPALSDPYEQYF. The CDR3 coding sequence is TGTGCCAGCAGTTCTAACCCGGCGCTTTCTGATCCCTACGAGCAGTACTTC. The chain has TRBV28 and TRBJ2-7; D gene ambiguous. From germline, CDR1 is MDHEN and CDR2 SYDVKM. Trimming left V 4 bases short and J 2 bases short, with 21 bases between. This CDR3 is 17 amino acids long. Combining the CDR3 with reference TRBV28 and TRBJ2-7 gives the whole variable domain DVKVTQSSRYLVKRTGEKVFLECVQDMDHENMFWYRQDPGLGLRLIYFSYDVKMKEKGDIPEGYSVSREKKERFSLILESASTNQTSMYLCASSSNPALSDPYEQYFGPGTRLTVT.

This chain connects TRBV7-5 to TRBJ2-7; TRBD2, the table's D call, was not compared with the DNA. TRBV7-5 is termed a pseudogene. The CDR3 consists of 15 residues. The CDR3 loop reads CVRSFEAVPRDEQYF. For the CDR3, the DNA is TGTGTCAGAAGCTTTGAGGCGGTCCCCAGAGACGAGCAGTACTTC.

This chain connects TRBV11-2 to TRBJ2-1; D possibly corresponds to TRBD1 (6 bases). CDR3 size: 12 residues. Germline V gene lookup returns CDR1 SGHAT and CDR2 FQNNGV. The ends were cut back, 5 bases at V and 9 bases at J, with 11 bases in the middle. The CDR3 region is CASSHRVVEQFF. The DNA of the CDR3 is TGTGCCAGCAGCCACAGGGTGGTTGAGCAGTTCTTC.

The J gene is TRBJ2-7, the V gene TRBV27; D may correspond to TRBD1 or TRBD2 (5 bases each). The CDR3 runs to 13 residues. The ends were cut back, 9 bases at V and 7 bases at J, with 19 bases in the middle. Germline V gene data show CDR1 as MNHEY and CDR2 as SMNVEV (reference sequence). The chain's CDR3 is CASAGLQGWEQYF. In nucleotides, the CDR3 is TGTGCCAGTGCGGGCCTCCAGGGATGGGAGCAGTACTTC.

This clone was counted once. This chain links TRBV19 with TRBJ2-4; no clear D. The CDR3 loop spans 16 amino acids. Trimming removed 4 bases from V and 3 bases from J, with 16 bases in between. Germline CDR1 reads LNHDA; CDR2 reads SQIVND (reference sequence). The CDR3 loop is CASSTQGHMGKNIQYF. CDR3 coding DNA: TGTGCCAGTAGTACCCAAGGGCATATGGGCAAAAACATTCAGTACTTC.

The rearrangement uses TRBV9 and TRBJ1-4; 10 bases are a match to TRBD1. Trimming took 4 bases from V and 5 from J; bases not matched to a gene: 5. This CDR3 has 15 residues. Germline values: CDR1 SGDLS, CDR2 YYNGEE. The CDR3 bases are TGTGCCAGCAGCATCGGGACAGGGGCAAATGAAAAACTGTTTTTT. Translated: CASSIGTGANEKLFF.

The V gene is TRBV4-1, the J gene TRBJ2-7; either TRBD1 or TRBD2 may supply D (5 bases each). The germline V gene encodes CDR1 MGHRA and CDR2 YSYEKL. CDR3 length: 14 residues. V was shortened by 5 bases and J by 1 base, with 12 bases between the two germline ends. The CDR3 DNA reads as TGCGCCAGCAGCATCCGGGACGGGTCCTACGAGCAGTACTTC. It specifies CASSIRDGSYEQYF.

The chain has TRBV6-5 and TRBJ1-3; no clear D. V was clipped by 1 base and J by 0 bases, with 4 bases between them. Germline V gene lookup returns CDR1 MNHEY and CDR2 SVGAGI. The CDR3 loop spans 14 amino acids. CDR3 nucleotides: TGTGCCAGCAGTTACTACAACTCTGGAAACACCATATATTTT. Its translation: CASSYYNSGNTIYF.

CDR3 nucleotide sequence: TGTGCCAGCAGTGAATATCCGGGCCCACAGGGGGCTGGGGGGGAGCTGTTTTTT. It yields the protein CASSEYPGPQGAGGELFF. The rearrangement uses TRBV25-1 and TRBJ2-2, with TRBD1 matching 9 bases. This CDR3 spans 18 amino acids. Germline CDR1 MGHDK, CDR2 SYGVNS. V dropped 0 bases and J dropped 8; count of bases not matched to a gene: 13.

This chain links TRBV15 with TRBJ2-5, with 9 positions matching TRBD1. CDR3 length: 14 amino acids. Trimming removed 1 base from V and 7 bases from J; junction bases left unmatched: 4. Germline V CDR1 and CDR2: LNHNV, YYDKDF (reference sequence). The DNA for the CDR3 is TGTGCCACCAGCAGAGGGACAGGGGATGGGACCCAGTACTTC. Translation gives CATSRGTGDGTQYF.

The rearrangement links TRBV2 to TRBJ2-7, with 8 bases lining up with TRBD2. CDR1 and CDR2 (germline): SNHLY, FYNNEI. The CDR3 has 13 amino acids. The J segment lost 3 bases and the V segment lost 7 bases, leaving 5 bases of the junction unmatched. CDR3 loop: CASIAGNSYEQYF. The CDR3 nucleotides are TGTGCCAGCATAGCGGGGAACAGCTACGAGCAGTACTTC.

For this clone: This same CDR3 is encoded by further DNA sequences in the sample. The V call is TRBV27, the J call TRBJ2-7; tentatively, D is TRBD2 (6 bases). The V end was cut by 6 bases, the J end by 0 bases, with 12 bases between. The germline gives CDR1 MNHEY, CDR2 SMNVEV (reference sequence). There are 14 residues in the CDR3. The CDR3 loop reads CASSPLADSYEQYF. The CDR3 DNA sequence: TGTGCCAGCAGCCCACTAGCCGACTCCTACGAGCAGTACTTC.

The chain couples TRBV6-5 to TRBJ2-1; tentative D call: TRBD2 (6 bases). CDR3 size: 16 residues. Germline CDR1 is MNHEY and CDR2 is SVGAGI. V shed 1 base and J shed 8 bases, with 18 bases lying between them. The CDR3 protein is CASSYYSGTASDEQFF. As DNA, the CDR3 is TGTGCCAGCAGTTACTATAGTGGGACTGCCTCCGATGAGCAGTTCTTC.

The chain is built from TRBV19 and TRBJ1-3; no clear D. The germline V gene encodes CDR1 LNHDA and CDR2 SQIVND (reference sequence). The V and J ends lost 8 bases and 2 bases respectively, with 16 bases between them. The CDR3 sequence is 15 residues long. The CDR3 loop reads CASATVTWTGNTIYF. DNA of the CDR3: TGTGCCAGTGCAACGGTGACTTGGACTGGAAACACCATATATTTT.

Note on this clone: At one end, the junction sequence differs from germline, possibly due to a read error. The V and J genes are TRBV15 and TRBJ1-1; 9 bases agree with TRBD1. There are 14 residues in the CDR3. CDR1 is LNHNV, CDR2 YYDKDF, per germline (reference sequence). CDR3 sequence (DNA): TGTGCCACCAGCCGAGACAGGGGGTGGACTGAAGCTTTCTTT. Amino acids: CATSRDRGWTEAFF.

The chain is built from TRBV28 and TRBJ2-7, with 10 bases lining up with TRBD1. V was pared by 7 bases and J by 5 bases, with 17 bases of the junction left unmatched. Germline V CDR1 and CDR2: MDHEN, SYDVKM. This CDR3 contains 17 residues. The CDR3 sequence is CASNFAPSGTGDDEQYF. CDR3 bases: TGTGCCAGCAACTTTGCCCCCTCCGGGACAGGGGATGACGAGCAGTACTTC.

V usage is TRBV28 and J usage is TRBJ2-2; TRBD1 matches 9 bases. CDR3 length equals 18 residues. Germline V gene sequence: CDR1 MDHEN, CDR2 SYDVKM. With V trimmed by 10 bases and J by 5 bases, 20 bases remained unmatched. The CDR3 region is CATGTRDREKAGTGELFF. CDR3 sequence (DNA): TGTGCCACAGGGACCCGGGACAGGGAGAAGGCGGGGACCGGGGAGCTGTTTTTT.

V usage is TRBV7-9 and J usage is TRBJ2-1; TRBD1 matches 7 bases. Germline lookup yields CDR1 SEHNR and CDR2 FQNEAQ (reference sequence). The CDR3 spans 19 residues. The ends lost 3 bases at V and 0 bases at J; junction bases unmatched: 14. Here the CDR3 DNA reads TGTGCCAGCAGCTTTCCGGGACAGAAACAGAAAAGCTCCTACAATGAGCAGTTCTTC. It encodes CASSFPGQKQKSSYNEQFF.

The gene calls are TRBV7-6 and TRBJ1-5; no clear D gene. Germline CDR1 is SGHVS and CDR2 is FNYEAQ. The length of the CDR3 is 12 residues. V was shortened by 3 bases and J by 4 bases, with 4 bases between the two germline ends. CDR3 nucleotide sequence: TGTGCCAGCAGCTTGCCGAATCAGCCCCAGCATTTT. The encoded protein is CASSLPNQPQHF.

The rearrangement uses TRBV9 and TRBJ2-2; 9 positions match TRBD1. The CDR3 loop spans 21 amino acids. With V trimmed by 2 bases and J by 3 bases, 20 bases remained unmatched. CDR1 and CDR2 (germline): SGDLS, YYNGEE. CDR3 region: CASSVVPAGRNRGHDTGELFF. CDR3 coding DNA: TGTGCCAGCAGCGTTGTTCCGGCCGGCCGGAACAGGGGGCACGACACCGGGGAGCTGTTTTTT.

This clone came up once. This chain connects TRBV27 to TRBJ2-1; TRBD1 agrees at 7 bases. CDR3 length: 13 residues. V lost 3 bases, J lost 7 bases, and 3 bases stayed unmatched. Germline V gene lookup returns CDR1 MNHEY and CDR2 SMNVEV (reference sequence). The DNA for the CDR3 is TGTGCCAGCAGTTTCCAGGGGGAAAATGAGCAGTTCTTC. Translating gives CASSFQGENEQFF.

The chain employs TRBV27 and TRBJ2-7; 7 positions agree with TRBD1. The junction had 16 bases not matched to a gene; V was cut back by 6 bases and J by 5 bases. From germline, CDR1 is MNHEY and CDR2 SMNVEV (reference sequence). This CDR3 is built from 16 residues. This CDR3 is CASSPSTGTVDHEQYF. In DNA, the CDR3 is TGTGCCAGCAGCCCAAGCACCGGGACAGTAGATCACGAGCAGTACTTC.

For this clone: The sample carries other DNA sequences with the same CDR3. The V and J genes are TRBV9 and TRBJ2-1, with 7 bases identical to TRBD2. The ends lost 0 bases at V and 4 bases at J; junction bases unmatched: 4. The CDR3 is 15 amino acids. Germline V CDR1 and CDR2: SGDLS, YYNGEE. The CDR3 region has the DNA TGTGCCAGCAGCGTAGGAGGCGGGAGTTACAATGAGCAGTTCTTC. Translated: CASSVGGGSYNEQFF.

Regarding this clone: Additional DNA sequences in this sample encode the identical CDR3. V is TRBV4-1 and J is TRBJ2-7; D is undetermined. Per germline, CDR1 MGHRA and CDR2 YSYEKL. The CDR3 is 15 amino acids. The V end was cut by 1 base, the J end by 4 bases, with 14 bases between. As DNA, the CDR3 is TGCGCCAGCAGCCAAGGAACATCGGTGCTTTACGAGCAGTACTTC. Translating it yields CASSQGTSVLYEQYF.